This passage covers 17 T cell receptor beta chains from one sample sequenced in a study of shared clonotypes between healthy human individuals. Measured with immunoSEQ multiplex PCR; TCRdb has only the in-frame clones, and not every one. The sample holds about 2.3 million clones, 92% seen once. Sequences were obtained from naive CD4+ T cells from PBMCs. The subset: CD45RA+ positively selected. These receptors came from a man between 18 and 35 years old in good health. Some clones in this sample may be carry-over from other donors' samples.

Note on this clone: The same CDR3 arises from other DNA sequences in this sample as well. J is TRBJ2-5 and V is TRBV7-2; a weak D match, TRBD1 (6 bases). Trimming took 3 bases from V and 2 from J, leaving 10 bases between them. The CDR3 is 14 residues long. CDR1 and CDR2 from the germline V gene are SGHTA and FQGNSA. DNA of the CDR3: TGTGCCAGCAGCTTGGCCCAGGGGCAAGAGACCCAGTACTTC. It encodes CASSLAQGQETQYF.

A note on this clone: Other DNA sequences in this specimen translate into the identical CDR3. Written as DNA, the CDR3 is TGTGCCAGCAGCTTAAGGACAGGGGCTGAAGCTTTCTTT. This sequence encodes CASSLRTGAEAFF. The chain employs TRBV7-9 and TRBJ1-1; TRBD1 matches 9 bases. V lost 2 bases, J lost 6 bases, and 1 base stayed unmatched. The germline V gene encodes CDR1 SEHNR and CDR2 FQNEAQ (reference sequence). This CDR3 has 13 amino acids.

This clone was observed a few times. The chain is built from TRBV28 and TRBJ1-5; D gene uncertain. The V gene lost 3 bases and the J gene lost 2 bases, with 11 bases spanning the gap. Germline lookup yields CDR1 MDHEN and CDR2 SYDVKM. The CDR3 runs 15 residues. DNA of the CDR3: TGTGCCAGCAGTTTCGTGGATCGGGGCAATCAGCCCCAGCATTTT. Translation: CASSFVDRGNQPQHF. Full variable domain (missing parts from reference TRBV28 and TRBJ1-5): DVKVTQSSRYLVKRTGEKVFLECVQDMDHENMFWYRQDPGLGLRLIYFSYDVKMKEKGDIPEGYSVSREKKERFSLILESASTNQTSMYLCASSFVDRGNQPQHFGDGTRLSIL.

The chain uses TRBV29-1 and TRBJ2-2; 8 bases agree with TRBD1. The CDR3 length is 14 residues. Germline CDR1 is SQVTM and CDR2 is ANQGSEA. V trimming: 4 bases; J trimming: 5 bases; junction bases outside the gene matches: 6. The CDR3 loop is CSVARTGRTGELFF. The CDR3 nucleotides are TGCAGCGTTGCCCGGACAGGGCGTACCGGGGAGCTGTTTTTT.

This clone was seen only once. This chain connects TRBV19 to TRBJ1-4; D remains unclear. The germline V and J ends were trimmed by 5 bases and 0 bases, with 10 bases remaining between them. This CDR3 spans 15 amino acids. CDR1 and CDR2 from the germline V gene are LNHDA and SQIVND (reference sequence). In nucleotides, the CDR3 is TGTGCCAGTAGTTCAGGACGGACAACTAATGAAAAACTGTTTTTT. It specifies CASSSGRTTNEKLFF.

The chain recombines TRBV28 with TRBJ1-6; TRBD1 matches 8 bases. The CDR3 loop spans 15 amino acids. The V and J ends lost 5 bases and 7 bases, in that order; junction bases with no gene match: 7. The germline V gene encodes CDR1 MDHEN and CDR2 SYDVKM. This CDR3 reads CASSPLDRANSPLHF. For the CDR3, the DNA is TGTGCCAGCAGTCCCTTGGACAGGGCCAATTCACCCCTCCACTTT.

The J gene is TRBJ2-5, the V gene TRBV10-1; D not certain. CDR3 length: 12 amino acids. Germline CDR1 is WNHNN and CDR2 is SYGVQD (reference sequence). V lost 5 bases, J lost 5 bases, and 9 bases lay in between. The CDR3 coding sequence is TGCGCCAGCAGTACGAATGGGGAGACCCAGTACTTC. Its protein is CASSTNGETQYF.

This clone was detected a few times. V usage is TRBV7-2 and J usage is TRBJ1-5; D remains unclear. CDR1 and CDR2 (germline): SGHTA, FQGNSA. V was cut by 3 bases and J by 3 bases, with 3 bases left in between. The CDR3 loop spans 12 amino acids. CDR3 in amino acids: CASSFNNQPQHF. Written as DNA, the CDR3 is TGTGCCAGCAGCTTTAACAATCAGCCCCAGCATTTT.

Written as DNA, the CDR3 is TGTGCCAGCAGTTACTCGAGGTTGGCAGGGACCCCCGAGCAGTACTTC. Protein sequence: CASSYSRLAGTPEQYF. The rearrangement links TRBV6-6 to TRBJ2-7; D tentatively fits TRBD1 or TRBD2 (5 bases each). V gave up 0 bases and J gave up 6 bases, with 18 bases separating them. CDR1 MNHNY and CDR2 SVGAGI come from the germline V gene (reference sequence). The CDR3 covers 16 residues.

This clone was seen a single time. The same CDR3 also results from other DNA sequences found in this sample. The V gene is TRBV5-1, the J gene TRBJ2-5, with D unclear. Germline CDR1 is SGHRS and CDR2 is YFSETQ. The CDR3 runs 14 residues. Trimming cost V 0 bases and J 2 bases, with 8 bases left between them. In DNA, the CDR3 is TGCGCCAGCAGCTTGGACCCACGGCAAGAGACCCAGTACTTC. Protein: CASSLDPRQETQYF.

V gene TRBV2 combines with J gene TRBJ1-1, with a tentative D call TRBD1 (5 bases). This CDR3 comprises 16 residues. The germline V and J ends were trimmed by 6 bases and 1 base, with 18 bases remaining between them. Germline values: CDR1 SNHLY, CDR2 FYNNEI. DNA for the CDR3: TGTGCCAGCAGCCAGCAAGGGGTTACCGCGAACACTGAAGCTTTCTTT. Residues: CASSQQGVTANTEAFF.

The chain combines TRBV10-3 with TRBJ1-6; D may be TRBD1 (6 bases). Germline values: CDR1 ENHRY, CDR2 SYGVKD. This CDR3 has 15 amino acids. V lost 3 bases and J lost 14, with 20 bases in between. The DNA of the CDR3 is TGTGCCATCAGTGATTCACAGGGAACCCCCGCGACCCTCCACTTT. Protein: CAISDSQGTPATLHF.

V usage is TRBV6-5 and J usage is TRBJ2-7; a weak D match, TRBD2 (5 bases). Trimming pared 2 bases from V and 3 bases from J, leaving 14 bases between. This CDR3 has 15 residues. CDR1 and CDR2 (germline): MNHEY, SVGAGI. The CDR3 protein is CASSYASAGLYEQYF. The CDR3 DNA is TGTGCCAGCAGTTACGCAAGCGCCGGACTCTACGAGCAGTACTTC.

The V gene is TRBV9, the J gene TRBJ1-1; 8 bases map to TRBD1. The V and J ends lost 3 bases and 10 bases, in that order; junction bases with no gene match: 14. CDR3 length equals 15 residues. Looked up from germline, CDR1 is SGDLS and CDR2 is YYNGEE. The chain's CDR3 is CASSGHRGQGESAFF. The DNA for the CDR3 is TGTGCCAGCAGCGGCCACCGTGGACAGGGTGAGTCAGCTTTCTTT. Filled out from reference TRBV9 and TRBJ1-1, the complete variable domain reads DSGVTQTPKHLITATGQRVTLRCSPRSGDLSVYWYQQSLDQGLQFLIQYYNGEERAKGNILERFSAQQFPDLHSELNLSSLELGDSALYFCASSGHRGQGESAFFGQGTRLTVV.

The V gene is TRBV11-2, the J gene TRBJ2-7; maybe TRBD2 (6 bases). In germline, CDR1 is SGHAT, CDR2 FQNNGV. Trimming took off 2 bases at V and 0 bases at J, with 14 bases between the two ends. The CDR3 has 16 residues. Here the CDR3 reads CASSLQTSRFSYEQYF. CDR3 nucleotide sequence: TGTGCCAGCAGCTTACAAACTAGCCGATTCTCCTACGAGCAGTACTTC.

The rearrangement links TRBV4-1 to TRBJ2-5; 11 bases match TRBD2. V trimming: 0 bases; J trimming: 6 bases; junction bases outside the gene matches: 12. The CDR3 is 18 amino acids. Germline V gives CDR1 MGHRA, CDR2 YSYEKL. The CDR3 DNA is TGCGCCAGCAGCCAAGAATTAGCGGGAGGGGCCAGGGGAAAGACCCAGTACTTC. This gives the protein CASSQELAGGARGKTQYF.

This chain links TRBV27 with TRBJ1-2; 9 bases are a match to TRBD1. The J segment lost 6 bases and the V segment lost 4 bases, leaving 9 bases of the junction unmatched. Germline CDR1 MNHEY, CDR2 SMNVEV (reference sequence). The CDR3 is 15 residues long. The CDR3 region has the DNA TGTGCCAGCAGTTACCTCCGGGACAGGGAGAATGGCTACACCTTC. This encodes CASSYLRDRENGYTF.